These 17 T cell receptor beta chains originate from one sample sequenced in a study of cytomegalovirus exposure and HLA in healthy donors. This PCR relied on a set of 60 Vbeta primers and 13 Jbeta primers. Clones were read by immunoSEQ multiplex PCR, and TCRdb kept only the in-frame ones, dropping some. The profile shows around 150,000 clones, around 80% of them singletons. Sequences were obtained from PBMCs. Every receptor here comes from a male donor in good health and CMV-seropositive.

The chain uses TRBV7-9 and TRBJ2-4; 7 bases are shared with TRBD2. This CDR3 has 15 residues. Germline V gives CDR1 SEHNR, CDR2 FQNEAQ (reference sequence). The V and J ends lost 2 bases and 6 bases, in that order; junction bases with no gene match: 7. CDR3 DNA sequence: TGTGCCAGCAGCTTATCAGGACTAGGTACAAACATTCAGTACTTC. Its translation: CASSLSGLGTNIQYF.

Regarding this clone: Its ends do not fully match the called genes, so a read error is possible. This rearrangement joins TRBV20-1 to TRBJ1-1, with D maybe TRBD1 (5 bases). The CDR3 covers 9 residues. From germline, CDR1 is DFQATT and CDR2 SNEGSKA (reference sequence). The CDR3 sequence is CSAGRGGIF. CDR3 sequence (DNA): TGCAGTGCTGGCCGGGGGGGGATCTTT.

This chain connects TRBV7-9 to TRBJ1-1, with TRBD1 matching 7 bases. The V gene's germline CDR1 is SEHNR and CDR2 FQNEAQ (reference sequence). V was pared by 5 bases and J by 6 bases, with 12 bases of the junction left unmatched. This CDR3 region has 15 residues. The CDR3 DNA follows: TGTGCCAGCAGCCGTCTTGGGACAGAGTCCCCTGAAGCTTTCTTT. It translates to CASSRLGTESPEAFF. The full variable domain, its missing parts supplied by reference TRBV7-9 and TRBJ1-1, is DTGVSQNPRHKITKRGQNVTFRCDPISEHNRLYWYRQTLGQGPEFLTYFQNEAQLEKSRLLSDRFSAERPKGSFSTLEIQRTEQGDSAMYLCASSRLGTESPEAFFGQGTRLTVV.

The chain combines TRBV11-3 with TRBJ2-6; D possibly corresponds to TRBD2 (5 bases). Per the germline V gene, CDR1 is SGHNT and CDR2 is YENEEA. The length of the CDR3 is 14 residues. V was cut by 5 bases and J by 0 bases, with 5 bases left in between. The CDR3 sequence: CASSRDSGANVLTF. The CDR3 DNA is TGTGCCAGCAGCCGGGACTCTGGGGCCAACGTCCTGACTTTC.

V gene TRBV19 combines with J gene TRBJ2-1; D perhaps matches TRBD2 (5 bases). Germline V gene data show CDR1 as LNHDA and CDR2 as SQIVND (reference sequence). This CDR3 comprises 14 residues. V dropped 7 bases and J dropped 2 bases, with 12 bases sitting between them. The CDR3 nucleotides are TGTGCCAGTAATATCGGGGTGGCCTACAATGAGCAGTTCTTC. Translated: CASNIGVAYNEQFF.

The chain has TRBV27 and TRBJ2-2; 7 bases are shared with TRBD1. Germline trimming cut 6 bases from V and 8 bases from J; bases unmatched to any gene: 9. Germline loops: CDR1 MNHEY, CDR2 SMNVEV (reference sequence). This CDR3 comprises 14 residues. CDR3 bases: TGTGCCAGCAGCTGGACAGGCCTAGGGGGGGAGCTGTTTTTT. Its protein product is CASSWTGLGGELFF.

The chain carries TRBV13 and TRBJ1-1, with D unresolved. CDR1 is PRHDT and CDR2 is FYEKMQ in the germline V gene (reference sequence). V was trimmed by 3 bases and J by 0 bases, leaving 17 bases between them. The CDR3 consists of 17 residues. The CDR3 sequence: CASSFSTSLGMNTEAFF. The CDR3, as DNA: TGTGCCAGCAGCTTCTCGACTAGCCTGGGGATGAACACTGAAGCTTTCTTT.

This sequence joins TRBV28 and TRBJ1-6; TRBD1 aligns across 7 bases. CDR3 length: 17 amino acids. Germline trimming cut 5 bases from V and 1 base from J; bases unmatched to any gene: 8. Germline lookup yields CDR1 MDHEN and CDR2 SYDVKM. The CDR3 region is CASSEPTGTSYNSPLHF. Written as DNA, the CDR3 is TGTGCCAGCAGTGAACCGACAGGGACGTCCTATAATTCACCCCTCCACTTT.

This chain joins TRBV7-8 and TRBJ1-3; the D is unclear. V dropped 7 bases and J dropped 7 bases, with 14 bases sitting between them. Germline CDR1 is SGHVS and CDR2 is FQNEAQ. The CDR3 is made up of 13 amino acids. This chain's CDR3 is CASISGTGNTIYF. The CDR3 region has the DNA TGTGCCAGCATCTCTGGCACGGGGAACACCATATATTTT.

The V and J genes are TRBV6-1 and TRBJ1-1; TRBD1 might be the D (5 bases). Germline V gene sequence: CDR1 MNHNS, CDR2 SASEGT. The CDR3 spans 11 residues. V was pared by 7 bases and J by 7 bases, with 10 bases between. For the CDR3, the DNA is TGTGCCAGCATCGGGGGGGGTGAAGCTTTCTTT. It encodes CASIGGGEAFF.

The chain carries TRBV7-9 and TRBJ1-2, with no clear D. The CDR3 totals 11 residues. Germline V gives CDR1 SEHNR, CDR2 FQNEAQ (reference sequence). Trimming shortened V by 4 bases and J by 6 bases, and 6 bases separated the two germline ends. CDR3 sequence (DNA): TGTGCCAGCAGCTCGAGGGATGGCTACACCTTC. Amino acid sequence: CASSSRDGYTF. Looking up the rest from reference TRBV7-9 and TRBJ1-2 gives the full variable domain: DTGVSQNPRHKITKRGQNVTFRCDPISEHNRLYWYRQTLGQGPEFLTYFQNEAQLEKSRLLSDRFSAERPKGSFSTLEIQRTEQGDSAMYLCASSSRDGYTFGSGTRLTVV.

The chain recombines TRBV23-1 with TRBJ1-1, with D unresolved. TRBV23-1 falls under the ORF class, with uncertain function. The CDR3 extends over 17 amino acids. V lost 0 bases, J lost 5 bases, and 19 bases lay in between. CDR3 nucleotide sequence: TGCGCCAGCAGTCAATCATACTGCAACCGCAGAGGTACTGAAGCTTTCTTT. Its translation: CASSQSYCNRRGTEAFF.

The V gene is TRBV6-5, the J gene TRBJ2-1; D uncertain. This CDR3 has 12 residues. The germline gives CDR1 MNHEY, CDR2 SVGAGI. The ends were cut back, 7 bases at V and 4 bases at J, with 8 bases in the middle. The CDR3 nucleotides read TGTGCCAGCATCTCCCCTTACAATGAGCAGTTCTTC. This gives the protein CASISPYNEQFF.

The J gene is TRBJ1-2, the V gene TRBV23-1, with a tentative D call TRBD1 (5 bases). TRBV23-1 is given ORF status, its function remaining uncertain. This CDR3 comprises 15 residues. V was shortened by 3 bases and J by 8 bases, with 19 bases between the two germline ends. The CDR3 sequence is CASSQALPGGVGYTF. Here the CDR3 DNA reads TGCGCCAGCAGTCAGGCGCTGCCTGGAGGGGTCGGCTACACCTTC.

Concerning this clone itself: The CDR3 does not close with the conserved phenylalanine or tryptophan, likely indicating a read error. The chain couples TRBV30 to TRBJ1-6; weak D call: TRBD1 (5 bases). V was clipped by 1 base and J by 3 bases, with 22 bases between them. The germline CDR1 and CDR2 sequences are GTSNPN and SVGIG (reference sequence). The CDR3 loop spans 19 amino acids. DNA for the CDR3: TGTGCCTGGAGTGGGGGGATTGGAGGGGCGCCCTACTATAATTCACCCCTCCACCTT. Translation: CAWSGGIGGAPYYNSPLHL.

CDR3 sequence: CASSIGTAGTYEQYF. The CDR3 DNA is TGCGCCAGCAGCATCGGGACAGCCGGCACCTACGAGCAGTACTTC. V is TRBV5-1 and J is TRBJ2-7; 7 bases align to TRBD1. The CDR3 totals 15 residues. Germline values: CDR1 SGHRS, CDR2 YFSETQ. J lost 2 bases, V lost 4 bases, and 9 bases had no gene match.

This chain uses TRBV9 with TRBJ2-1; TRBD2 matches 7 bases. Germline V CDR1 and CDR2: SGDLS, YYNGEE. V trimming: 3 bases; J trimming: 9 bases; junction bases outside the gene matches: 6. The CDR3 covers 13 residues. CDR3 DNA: TGTGCCAGCAGCGGGACTAGTGGTACTGAGCAGTTCTTC. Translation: CASSGTSGTEQFF.